Below, 21 T cell receptor beta chains from the same sample are listed, as sequenced in a study of T cell responses to AZD1222 COVID-19 vaccine (TCRdb year 2021). Preparation of the library involved the immunoSEQ multiplex PCR assay. The clones in this table, taken by TCRdb from immuneACCESS, are in-frame only. Not every clone is retained; where verified, under half of the shortfall comes from an unresolved V gene, and the cause of the rest is unknown. Recorded for this sample are about 150,000 clones; 88% of them occurred a single time. The leading ten clones occupy roughly 2.9% of the sample. The sample's time point, from its label and the paper: baseline before first vaccination. Source: peripheral blood, taken on day 0 of AZD1222 vaccination. The receptors were gathered from an adult in good health.

The rearrangement joins TRBV7-2 to TRBJ1-6; no reliable D call. V gave up 5 bases and J gave up 10 bases, with 12 bases separating them. Germline CDR1 is SGHTA and CDR2 is FQGNSA. The CDR3 contains 13 residues. CDR3 nucleotides: TGTGCCAGCAGCCCCTGGTCTGAGTCACCCCTCCACTTT. Protein sequence: CASSPWSESPLHF. The full variable domain, completed using reference TRBV7-2 and TRBJ1-6, is GAGVSQSPSNKVTEKGKDVELRCDPISGHTALYWYRQSLGQGLEFLIYFQGNSAPDKSGLPSDRFSAERTGGSVSTLTIQRTQQEDSAVYLCASSPWSESPLHFGNGTRLTVT.

This chain joins TRBV19 and TRBJ1-3, with 7 bases lining up with TRBD1. Per germline, CDR1 LNHDA and CDR2 SQIVND (reference sequence). The CDR3 length is 15 residues. V lost 5 bases, J lost 4 bases, and 8 bases stayed unmatched. The CDR3 coding sequence is TGTGCCAGTAGTCAGCAGACAGGGTCCGGAAACACCATATATTTT. It specifies CASSQQTGSGNTIYF.

This sequence joins TRBV10-1 and TRBJ2-2; 8 nucleotides line up with TRBD2. The length of the CDR3 is 15 residues. The germline gives CDR1 WNHNN, CDR2 SYGVQD (reference sequence). V lost 2 bases and J lost 7; bases outside the gene matches: 6. CDR3 residues: CASSEASGGIGELFF. For the CDR3, the DNA is TGCGCCAGCAGTGAGGCCAGCGGGGGTATCGGGGAGCTGTTTTTT.

This sequence joins TRBV7-2 and TRBJ1-6; TRBD1 might be the D (6 bases). CDR1 SGHTA and CDR2 FQGNSA come from the germline V gene. With 2 bases removed from V and 14 bases from J, the gap between germline ends came to 19 bases. This CDR3 contains 15 residues. As DNA, the CDR3 is TGTGCCAGCAGCTTATTTTCGGCAGGGGTGATAACCCTCCACTTT. Translation gives CASSLFSAGVITLHF.

This rearrangement joins TRBV19 to TRBJ1-1, with TRBD1 matching 7 bases. The CDR3 is 15 amino acids. V lost 1 base and J lost 4; bases outside the gene matches: 6. Germline CDR1 is LNHDA and CDR2 is SQIVND (reference sequence). The CDR3 region is CASSIAMTGPTEAFF. In nucleotides, the CDR3 is TGTGCCAGTAGTATAGCCATGACAGGGCCCACTGAAGCTTTCTTT.

The chain couples TRBV2 to TRBJ2-7; D may be TRBD2 (6 bases). The CDR3 is made up of 11 amino acids. V shed 5 bases and J shed 9 bases, with 11 bases lying between them. Germline CDR1 is SNHLY and CDR2 is FYNNEI. In DNA, the CDR3 is TGTGCCAGCAGTCCCGGGGAGGCGCAGTACTTC. It yields the protein CASSPGEAQYF.

The CDR3, as DNA: TGTGCCAGCTCACCACAGGGGAGTTCTGAAAAACTGTTTTTT. Amino acid sequence: CASSPQGSSEKLFF. The chain joins TRBV18 to TRBJ1-4; D possibly corresponds to TRBD1 (5 bases). The ends were cut back, 1 base at V and 7 bases at J, with 10 bases in the middle. CDR3 length: 14 amino acids. Germline V gives CDR1 KGHSH, CDR2 LQKENI.

The chain recombines TRBV13 with TRBJ1-1; possibly TRBD1 for D (6 bases). This CDR3 is built from 14 residues. V lost 5 bases and J lost 3, with 13 bases in between. The germline V gene encodes CDR1 PRHDT and CDR2 FYEKMQ (reference sequence). The CDR3 protein is CASSLGAGDTEAFF. The CDR3 DNA sequence: TGTGCCAGCAGCCTGGGGGCAGGGGACACTGAAGCTTTCTTT.

This chain uses TRBV10-1 with TRBJ2-5; TRBD2 agrees at 12 bases. This CDR3 comprises 13 residues. Germline V gives CDR1 WNHNN, CDR2 SYGVQD (reference sequence). Trimming cost V 6 bases and J 5 bases; bases outside gene matches: 1. CDR3: CASSGTSGETQYF. The CDR3 DNA reads as TGCGCCAGCAGCGGGACTAGCGGGGAGACCCAGTACTTC.

This rearrangement joins TRBV6-5 to TRBJ1-6; D remains unclear. Between the trimmed V and J ends, which lost 2 bases and 10 bases, there was a span of 18 bases. CDR3 length equals 16 residues. Germline CDR1 and CDR2: MNHEY and SVGAGI. In DNA form, the CDR3 reads TGTGCCAGCAGTTACAGTTCGGCACCTCAAACCTCACCCCTCCACTTT. Residues: CASSYSSAPQTSPLHF.

The chain couples TRBV7-2 to TRBJ2-3; D ambiguous. CDR1 is SGHTA and CDR2 is FQGNSA in the germline V gene. CDR3 size: 12 residues. V shed 7 bases and J shed 6 bases, with 11 bases lying between them. In DNA form, the CDR3 reads TGTGCCAGCAACGCCGTAGGGGATACGCAGTATTTT. As protein: CASNAVGDTQYF.

The V call is TRBV10-2, the J call TRBJ2-2, with 10 bases that match TRBD2. V was clipped by 8 bases and J by 0 bases; unmatched bases: 15. Germline CDR1 reads WSHSY; CDR2 reads SAAADI. The length of the CDR3 is 19 residues. The CDR3 nucleotides are TGCGCCAGCCCCGAGCGGGGGGGCCGACCCGACGCGAACACCGGGGAGCTGTTTTTT. Its protein is CASPERGGRPDANTGELFF.

This rearrangement joins TRBV7-6 to TRBJ1-1, with no clear D. Trimming pared 1 base from V and 5 bases from J, leaving 14 bases between. Per germline, CDR1 SGHVS and CDR2 FNYEAQ. This CDR3 has 15 amino acids. CDR3 residues: CASSLEPSGWTEAFF. DNA for the CDR3: TGTGCCAGCAGCTTAGAGCCCTCGGGGTGGACTGAAGCTTTCTTT. Full variable domain (missing parts from reference TRBV7-6 and TRBJ1-1): GAGVSQSPRYKVTKRGQDVALRCDPISGHVSLYWYRQALGQGPEFLTYFNYEAQQDKSGLPNDRFSAERPEGSISTLTIQRTEQRDSAMYRCASSLEPSGWTEAFFGQGTRLTVV.

The rearrangement uses TRBV6-5 and TRBJ1-1, with D uncertain. Trimming shortened V by 2 bases and J by 4 bases, and 14 bases separated the two germline ends. Germline assignment: CDR1 MNHEY and CDR2 SVGAGI. The CDR3 consists of 15 residues. The CDR3: CASSYEGPRGTEAFF. The CDR3 DNA sequence: TGTGCCAGCAGTTACGAAGGCCCTCGGGGCACTGAAGCTTTCTTT.

The table lists this clone with a count of one. This chain joins TRBV12-5 and TRBJ2-2; 7 bases are a match to TRBD1. The J segment lost 5 bases and the V segment lost 4 bases, leaving 10 bases of the junction unmatched. Germline V gene sequence: CDR1 LGHNT, CDR2 FRNRAP. This CDR3 comprises 16 residues. The CDR3 region is CASGWTTGSRTGELFF. The CDR3 DNA sequence: TGTGCTAGTGGTTGGACGACAGGGTCCCGAACCGGGGAGCTGTTTTTT.

The chain combines TRBV5-5 with TRBJ2-7; no definite D call. This CDR3 contains 14 residues. The germline V and J ends were trimmed by 5 bases and 5 bases, with 17 bases remaining between them. CDR1 is SGHKS and CDR2 is YYEKEE in the germline V gene (reference sequence). CDR3 loop: CASSYRTPRDEQYF. In nucleotides, the CDR3 is TGTGCCAGCAGTTATCGGACGCCCCGGGACGAGCAGTACTTC.

This rearrangement joins TRBV4-3 to TRBJ2-2; weak D call: TRBD1 (6 bases). This CDR3 is built from 15 residues. CDR1 is LGHNA, CDR2 YSLEER, per germline. Trimming shortened V by 0 bases and J by 5 bases, and 10 bases separated the two germline ends. CDR3 protein: CASSQEQGRTGELFF. The CDR3 coding sequence is TGCGCCAGCAGCCAAGAACAGGGTCGGACCGGGGAGCTGTTTTTT.

The rearrangement uses TRBV15 and TRBJ2-1, with D perhaps TRBD1 or TRBD2 (5 bases each). CDR3 length: 15 residues. Trimming shortened V by 3 bases and J by 2 bases, and 11 bases separated the two germline ends. Germline CDR1 LNHNV, CDR2 YYDKDF (reference sequence). DNA for the CDR3: TGTGCCACCAGCAGGGGGACGGGTACCTACAATGAGCAGTTCTTC. Its translation is CATSRGTGTYNEQFF.

V gene TRBV25-1 combines with J gene TRBJ1-3, with D maybe TRBD1 (5 bases). Trimming removed 3 bases from V and 0 bases from J, with 9 bases in between. CDR1 and CDR2 (germline): MGHDK, SYGVNS. The CDR3 contains 15 residues. CDR3 sequence: CASSESGGSGNTIYF. The CDR3 DNA reads TGTGCCAGCAGTGAGTCCGGGGGCTCTGGAAACACCATATATTTT.

The chain couples TRBV19 to TRBJ1-2; D not resolved. From germline, CDR1 is LNHDA and CDR2 SQIVND (reference sequence). The CDR3 loop spans 15 amino acids. The germline V and J ends were trimmed by 0 bases and 8 bases, with 16 bases remaining between them. CDR3 amino acids: CASSIEGLFVSGYTF. Written as DNA, the CDR3 is TGTGCCAGTAGTATAGAAGGGCTTTTCGTATCGGGCTACACCTTC.

The rearrangement joins TRBV5-1 to TRBJ1-2; no firm D call. CDR3 size: 12 residues. The germline gives CDR1 SGHRS, CDR2 YFSETQ. With 2 bases removed from V and 3 bases from J, the gap between germline ends came to 5 bases. The CDR3, as DNA: TGCGCCAGCAGCTTCGGCGACTATGGCTACACCTTC. This gives the protein CASSFGDYGYTF.